This T cell receptor (beta chain) was found in a study of CD8+CD57+ T cells in acquired aplastic anemia. Those patients picked for sequencing had displayed CD8+CD57+ cell expansion on flow cytometry. No therapy was given to patients before blood sampling. To note about this clonotype: Its specificity is unknown.

CDR1 is DFQATT and CDR2 is SNEGSKA in the germline V gene (reference sequence). With 3 bases clipped from V and 3 bases from J, the junction kept 7 bases outside the gene matches. The CDR3 extends over 14 amino acids. CDR3 and TCR beta VDJ profiling relied on genomic DNA as the template. MiXCR, run by TCRdb on the reads, gives a single entry per CDR3 protein. In the table there are 150,000 to 200,000 distinct CDR3 sequences, 47% of which are singletons. Overall study findings and caveats: Any difference that existed in CD8+ Simpson's diversity between patients and controls was not significant. Overlapping CD8+ CDR3 repertoires of patients and controls contained under 35 shared sequences.

The V gene is TRBV20-1, the J gene TRBJ2-7, with TRBD2 identical over 8 bases. The sample comprised sorted CD4+, CD8+, or CD8+CD57+ T cells (not recorded which) from PBMCs. The TCR originated in a human donor with aplastic anemia. The CDR3 is CSASPTSGIYEQYF. Written as DNA, the CDR3 is TGCAGTGCTAGCCCTACTAGCGGCATCTACGAGCAGTACTTC.